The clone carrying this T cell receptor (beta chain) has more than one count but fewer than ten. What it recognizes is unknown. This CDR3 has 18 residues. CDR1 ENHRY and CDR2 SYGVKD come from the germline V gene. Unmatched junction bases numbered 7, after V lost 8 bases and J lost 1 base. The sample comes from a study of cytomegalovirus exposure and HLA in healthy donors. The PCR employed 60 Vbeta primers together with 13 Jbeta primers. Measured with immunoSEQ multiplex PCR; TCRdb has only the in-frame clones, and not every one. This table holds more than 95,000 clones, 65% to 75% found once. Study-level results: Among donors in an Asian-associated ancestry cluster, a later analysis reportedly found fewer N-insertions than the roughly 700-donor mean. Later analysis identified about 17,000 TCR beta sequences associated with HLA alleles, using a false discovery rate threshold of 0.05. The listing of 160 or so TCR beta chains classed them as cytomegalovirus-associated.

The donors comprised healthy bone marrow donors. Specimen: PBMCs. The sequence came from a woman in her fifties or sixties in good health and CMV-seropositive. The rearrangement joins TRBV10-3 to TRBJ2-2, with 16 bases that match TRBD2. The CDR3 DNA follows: TGTGCCATCTCCAAGGGACTAGCGGGAGGGATGAACACCGGGGAGCTGTTTTTT. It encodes CAISKGLAGGMNTGELFF.